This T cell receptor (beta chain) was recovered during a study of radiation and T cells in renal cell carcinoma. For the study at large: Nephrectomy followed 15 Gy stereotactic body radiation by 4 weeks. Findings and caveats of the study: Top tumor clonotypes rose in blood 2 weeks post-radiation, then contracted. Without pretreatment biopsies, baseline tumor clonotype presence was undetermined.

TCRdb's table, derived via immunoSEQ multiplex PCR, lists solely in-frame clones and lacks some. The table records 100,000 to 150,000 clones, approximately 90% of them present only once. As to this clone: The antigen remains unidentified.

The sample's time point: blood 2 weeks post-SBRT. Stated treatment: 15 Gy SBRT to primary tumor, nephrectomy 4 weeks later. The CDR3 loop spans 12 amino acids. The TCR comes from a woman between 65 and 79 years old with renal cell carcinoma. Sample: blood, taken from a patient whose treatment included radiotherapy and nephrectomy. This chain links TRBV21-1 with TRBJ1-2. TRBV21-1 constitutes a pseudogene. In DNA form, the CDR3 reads TGTGCCAGCAGCAAAAGGGGCCGGGGGACAACCTTC. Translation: CASSKRGRGTTF.